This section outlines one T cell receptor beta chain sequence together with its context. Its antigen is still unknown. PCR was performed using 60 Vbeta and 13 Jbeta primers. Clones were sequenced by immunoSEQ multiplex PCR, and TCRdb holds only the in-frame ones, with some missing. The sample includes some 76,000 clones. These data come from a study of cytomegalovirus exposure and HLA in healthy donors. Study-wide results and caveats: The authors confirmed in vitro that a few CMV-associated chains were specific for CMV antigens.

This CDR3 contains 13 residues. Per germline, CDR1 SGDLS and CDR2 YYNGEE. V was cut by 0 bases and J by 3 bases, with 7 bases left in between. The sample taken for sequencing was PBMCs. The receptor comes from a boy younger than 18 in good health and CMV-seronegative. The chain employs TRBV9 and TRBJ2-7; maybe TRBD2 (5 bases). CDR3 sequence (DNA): TGTGCCAGCAGCGTAGGCGCGGGCTACGAGCAGTACTTC. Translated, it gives CASSVGAGYEQYF. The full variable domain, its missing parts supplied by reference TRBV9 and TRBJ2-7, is DSGVTQTPKHLITATGQRVTLRCSPRSGDLSVYWYQQSLDQGLQFLIQYYNGEERAKGNILERFSAQQFPDLHSELNLSSLELGDSALYFCASSVGAGYEQYFGPGTRLTVT.